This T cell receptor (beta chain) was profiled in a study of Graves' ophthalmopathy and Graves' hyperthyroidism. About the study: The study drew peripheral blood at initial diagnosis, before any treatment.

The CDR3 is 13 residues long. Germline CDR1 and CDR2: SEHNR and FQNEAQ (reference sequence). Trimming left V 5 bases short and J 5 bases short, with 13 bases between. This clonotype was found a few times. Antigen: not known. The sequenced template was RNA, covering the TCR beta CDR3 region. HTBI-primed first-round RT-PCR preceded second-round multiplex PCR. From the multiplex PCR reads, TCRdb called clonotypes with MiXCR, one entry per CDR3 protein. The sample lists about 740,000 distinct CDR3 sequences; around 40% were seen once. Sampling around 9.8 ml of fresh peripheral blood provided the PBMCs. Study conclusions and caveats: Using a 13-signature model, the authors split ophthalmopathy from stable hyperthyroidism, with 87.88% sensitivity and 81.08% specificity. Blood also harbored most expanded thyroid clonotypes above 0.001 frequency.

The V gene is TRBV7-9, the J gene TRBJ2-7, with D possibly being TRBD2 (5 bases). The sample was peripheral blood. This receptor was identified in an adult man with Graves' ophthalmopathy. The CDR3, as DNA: TGTGCCAGCAGCCCTCCGGGATACGACGAGCAGTACTTC. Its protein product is CASSPPGYDEQYF.